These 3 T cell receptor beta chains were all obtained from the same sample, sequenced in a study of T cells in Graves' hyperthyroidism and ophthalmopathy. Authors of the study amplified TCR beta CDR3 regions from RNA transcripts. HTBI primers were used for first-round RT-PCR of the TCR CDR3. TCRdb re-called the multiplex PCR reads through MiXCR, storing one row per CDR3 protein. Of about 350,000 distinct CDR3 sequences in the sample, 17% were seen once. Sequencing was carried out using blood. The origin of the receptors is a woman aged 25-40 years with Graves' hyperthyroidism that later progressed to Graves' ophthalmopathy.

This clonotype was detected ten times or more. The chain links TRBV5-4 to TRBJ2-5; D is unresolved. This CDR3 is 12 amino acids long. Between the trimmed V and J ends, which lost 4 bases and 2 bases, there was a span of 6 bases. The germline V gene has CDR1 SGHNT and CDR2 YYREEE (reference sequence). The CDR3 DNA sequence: TGTGCCAGCAGCGCACAGCAAGAGACCCAGTACTTC. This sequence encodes CASSAQQETQYF. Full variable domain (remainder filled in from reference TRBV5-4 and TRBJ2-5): ETGVTQSPTHLIKTRGQQVTLRCSSQSGHNTVSWYQQALGQGPQFIFQYYREEENGRGNFPPRFSGLQFPNYSSELNVNALELDDSALYLCASSAQQETQYFGPGTRLLVL.

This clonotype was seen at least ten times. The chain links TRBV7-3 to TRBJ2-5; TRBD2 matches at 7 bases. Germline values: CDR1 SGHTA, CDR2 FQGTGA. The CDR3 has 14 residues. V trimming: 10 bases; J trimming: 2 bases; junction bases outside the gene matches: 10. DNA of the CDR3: TGTGCCACCTCCCACATGCGGGGGCAAGAGACCCAGTACTTC. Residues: CATSHMRGQETQYF.

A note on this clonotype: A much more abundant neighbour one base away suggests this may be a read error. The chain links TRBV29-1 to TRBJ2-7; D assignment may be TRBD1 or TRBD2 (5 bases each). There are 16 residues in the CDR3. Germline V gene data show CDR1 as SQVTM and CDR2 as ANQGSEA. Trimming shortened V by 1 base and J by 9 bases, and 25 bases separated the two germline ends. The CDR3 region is CSVEALNQGVTPGQYF. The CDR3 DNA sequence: TGCAGCGTTGAAGCTTTAAACCAGGGAGTTACGCCCGGGCAGTACTTC.